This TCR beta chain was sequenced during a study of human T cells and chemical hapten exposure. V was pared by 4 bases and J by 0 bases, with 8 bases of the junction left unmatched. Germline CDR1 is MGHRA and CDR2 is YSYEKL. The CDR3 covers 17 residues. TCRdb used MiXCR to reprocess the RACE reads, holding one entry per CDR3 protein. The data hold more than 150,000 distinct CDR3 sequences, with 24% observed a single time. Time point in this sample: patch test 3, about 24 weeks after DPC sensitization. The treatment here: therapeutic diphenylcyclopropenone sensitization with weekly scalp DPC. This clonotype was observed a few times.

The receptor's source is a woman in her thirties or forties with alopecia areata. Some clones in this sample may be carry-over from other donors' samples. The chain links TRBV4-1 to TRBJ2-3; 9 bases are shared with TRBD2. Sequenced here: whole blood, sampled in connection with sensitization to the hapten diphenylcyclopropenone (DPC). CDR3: CASSPGLARSSTDTQYF. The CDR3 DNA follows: TGCGCCAGCAGCCCCGGACTAGCGCGATCTAGCACAGATACGCAGTATTTT.